This T cell receptor (beta chain) was recorded in a study of cytomegalovirus exposure and HLA in healthy donors. The PCR made use of 60 Vbeta and 13 Jbeta primers. Assay used: immunoSEQ multiplex PCR; TCRdb lists only in-frame clones, some missing. The sample has around 140,000 clones, roughly 78% seen once. The CDR3 length is 11 residues. The V gene lost 5 bases and the J gene lost 6 bases, with 5 bases spanning the gap. Germline V gene lookup returns CDR1 LNHDA and CDR2 SQIVND (reference sequence). This clonotype originated in a man aged 18 to 30 in good health and CMV-seropositive. Sample: PBMCs. V and J are TRBV19 and TRBJ2-1; no reliable D call. The CDR3 bases are TGTGCCAGTAGTCCGGGCAATGAGCAGTTCTTC. This gives the protein CASSPGNEQFF.